The 20 T cell receptor beta chains below come from one sample, sequenced in a study of T cell repertoires in cytomegalovirus infection (dated by TCRdb to about 2019). The treatment or condition label, read with the paper, signifies: in vitro stimulation with specific CMV peptide epitopes to enrich CMV-specific T cells. Data came from an Illumina HiSeq 1500. Using fastp at Q25 and MiXCR, TCRdb reprocessed the public reads and kept productive beta chains. Rows merge per CDR3 protein into single entries with the most common DNA and genes. For this sample there are 800,000 to 950,000 distinct CDR3 sequences; 30% to 35% appear just once. Roughly 12% of the sample is taken by the ten largest. No antigens are known for them. The specimen comprised cultured CD8+ T cells from PBMCs, sampled from culture after CMV antigen stimulation. These receptors were obtained from a human donor in good health (CMV status not recorded). Some clones in this sample may be carry-over from other donors' samples.

This clonotype was detected only a few times. The rearrangement uses TRBV18 and TRBJ2-3; 12 bases agree with TRBD2. Germline-derived CDR1 and CDR2 are KGHSH and LQKENI. V lost 0 bases and J lost 1; bases outside the gene matches: 2. There are 17 residues in the CDR3. The CDR3 protein is CASSPPRTSGGTDTQYF. For the CDR3, the DNA is TGTGCCAGCTCACCACCGAGGACTAGCGGGGGCACAGATACGCAGTATTTT.

This clonotype occurred a few times. This chain links TRBV7-9 with TRBJ2-1; 7 bases agree with TRBD2. The junction had 9 bases not matched to a gene; V was cut back by 5 bases and J by 5 bases. CDR1 SEHNR and CDR2 FQNEAQ come from the germline V gene (reference sequence). CDR3 length equals 15 residues. CDR3 amino acids: CASSEMLAAHNEQFF. The CDR3 DNA follows: TGTGCCAGCAGCGAAATGCTAGCGGCGCACAATGAGCAGTTCTTC.

This clonotype has only a few counts. This chain uses TRBV30 with TRBJ1-2; weak D call: TRBD1 (6 bases). V was pared by 2 bases and J by 2 bases, with 9 bases between. The germline V gene has CDR1 GTSNPN and CDR2 SVGIG (reference sequence). The CDR3 sequence is 13 residues long. The CDR3 is CAWSTTGNYGYTF. CDR3 nucleotides: TGTGCCTGGAGTACCACAGGGAACTATGGCTACACCTTC.

Only a few counts were recorded for this clonotype. The rearrangement links TRBV9 to TRBJ2-1, with D possibly called TRBD1 or TRBD2 (5 bases each). CDR3 size: 13 residues. Germline lookup yields CDR1 SGDLS and CDR2 YYNGEE. V gave up 5 bases and J gave up 9 bases, with 15 bases separating them. CDR3 sequence (DNA): TGTGCCAGCAGTGTGGTCGAAGGGACTGAGCAGTTCTTC. This codes for CASSVVEGTEQFF.

The chain couples TRBV6-2 or TRBV6-3 to TRBJ1-6; D is uncertain. CDR1 is MNHEY and CDR2 is SVGEGT in the germline V gene. Trimming cost V 4 bases and J 6 bases, with 7 bases left between them. The CDR3 totals 13 residues. CDR3 sequence reads: CASSSNSNSPLHF. The CDR3 DNA reads TGTGCCAGCAGTTCGAACAGTAATTCACCCCTCCACTTT.

This clonotype was picked up many times. V and J are TRBV5-4 and TRBJ1-4; 9 positions agree with TRBD1. The CDR3 loop spans 14 amino acids. From germline, CDR1 is SGHNT and CDR2 YYREEE (reference sequence). V lost 4 bases to trimming and J lost 8 bases; unmatched junction nucleotides: 6. The CDR3 region has the DNA TGTGCCAGCAGCAGCGGACAGGGGAAGGAAAAACTGTTTTTT. Amino acid sequence: CASSSGQGKEKLFF.

This clonotype has only a few counts. The chain carries TRBV6-1 and TRBJ1-5; 8 nucleotides match TRBD1. The CDR3 runs to 16 residues. The J segment lost 0 bases and the V segment lost 3 bases, leaving 4 bases of the junction unmatched. Per germline, CDR1 MNHNS and CDR2 SASEGT. The CDR3 nucleotides read TGTGCCAGCAGTGACCCCGGACAGGGTAGCAATCAGCCCCAGCATTTT. Its translation: CASSDPGQGSNQPQHF.

This clonotype was seen a few times. This sequence joins TRBV19 and TRBJ1-2; 10 positions agree with TRBD1. The CDR3 extends over 14 amino acids. Germline V lookup: CDR1 LNHDA, CDR2 SQIVND (reference sequence). Unmatched junction bases numbered 9, after V lost 7 bases and J lost 7 bases. In nucleotides, the CDR3 is TGTGCCAGTACCCCGATGACAGGGGGCCGTGGCTACACCTTC. As protein: CASTPMTGGRGYTF. Using reference TRBV19 and TRBJ1-2 for the parts outside the CDR3, the full variable domain is DGGITQSPKYLFRKEGQNVTLSCEQNLNHDAMYWYRQDPGQGLRLIYYSQIVNDFQKGDIAEGYSVSREKKESFPLTVTSAQKNPTAFYLCASTPMTGGRGYTFGSGTRLTVV.

This clonotype has just a few counts. The chain carries TRBV9 and TRBJ1-2; D gene ambiguous. The CDR3 has 14 amino acids. Looked up from germline, CDR1 is SGDLS and CDR2 is YYNGEE. V dropped 7 bases and J dropped 8 bases, with 21 bases sitting between them. CDR3 region: CASGTFGTMEGYTF. In nucleotides, the CDR3 is TGTGCCAGCGGCACCTTCGGTACCATGGAGGGCTACACCTTC.

This clonotype was observed many times. This CDR3 reads CASSEGAEGAYEQYV. The CDR3 nucleotides read TGTGCCAGCAGTGAAGGGGCAGAAGGAGCCTACGAGCAGTACGTC. The rearrangement links TRBV6-1 to TRBJ2-7; D gene unclear. In germline, CDR1 is MNHNS, CDR2 SASEGT. The CDR3 loop spans 15 amino acids. V was cut by 1 base and J by 2 bases, with 12 bases left in between.

CDR3 DNA sequence: TGTGCCAGCAGCTCCCGCGAGGGGGATCGAAACACCATATATTTT. It encodes CASSSREGDRNTIYF. The V and J genes are TRBV7-4 and TRBJ1-3, with D possibly TRBD1 on 6 matching bases. Trimming shortened V by 4 bases and J by 5 bases, and 15 bases separated the two germline ends. This CDR3 spans 15 amino acids. The germline CDR1 and CDR2 sequences are SGHVT and SQSDAQ.

The genes are TRBV4-3 and TRBJ1-1; unclear D gene. Looked up from germline, CDR1 is LGHNA and CDR2 is YSLEER. Trimming stripped 0 bases from V and 5 bases from J, with 13 bases between. This CDR3 region has 15 residues. The CDR3 DNA is TGCGCCAGCAGCCAAGATGGGAACCCCATGACTGAAGCTTTCTTT. As protein: CASSQDGNPMTEAFF.

This clonotype turned up a few times. The chain links TRBV19 to TRBJ1-5, with a tentative D call TRBD1 (6 bases). Germline V gives CDR1 LNHDA, CDR2 SQIVND (reference sequence). Trimming removed 5 bases at V and 2 bases at J, with 13 bases between. This CDR3 has 15 residues. The CDR3: CASSLLEGGNQPQHF. The DNA for the CDR3 is TGTGCCAGTAGTCTACTAGAGGGGGGCAATCAGCCCCAGCATTTT.

The CDR3 coding sequence is TGTGCCAGCAGCCACCTAGCGGGGGACCCCAACAATGAGCAGTTCTTC. Translating it yields CASSHLAGDPNNEQFF. This rearrangement joins TRBV4-2 to TRBJ2-1; 10 bases are a match to TRBD2. Germline assignment: CDR1 LGHNA and CDR2 YNFKEQ. The CDR3 covers 16 residues. V was clipped by 3 bases and J by 5 bases; unmatched bases: 7.

This clonotype was counted a few times. The chain carries TRBV10-3 and TRBJ2-6; 8 bases map to TRBD1. Germline values: CDR1 ENHRY, CDR2 SYGVKD. The CDR3 loop spans 19 amino acids. Trimming cost V 1 base and J 4 bases; bases outside gene matches: 12. Written as DNA, the CDR3 is TGTGCCATCAGTGAGTTCCACCGGGACAGGCAGAGGGGGGCCAACGTCCTGACTTTC. This sequence encodes CAISEFHRDRQRGANVLTF.

In this sample, this clonotype turned up a few times. The chain has TRBV29-1 and TRBJ2-1; D is unresolved. This CDR3 spans 12 amino acids. Trimming removed 0 bases at V and 16 bases at J, with 16 bases between. Germline V CDR1 and CDR2: SQVTM, ANQGSEA. The CDR3: CSVEDHEYHQFF. The DNA of the CDR3 is TGCAGCGTTGAAGATCATGAGTACCATCAATTCTTC.

The V gene is TRBV29-1, the J gene TRBJ2-1, with 11 bases aligning to TRBD2. V was pared by 4 bases and J by 8 bases, with 7 bases of the junction left unmatched. The CDR3 covers 14 residues. The germline V gene encodes CDR1 SQVTM and CDR2 ANQGSEA. CDR3: CSVVLAGARDEQFF. The CDR3 coding sequence is TGCAGCGTTGTACTAGCGGGGGCCAGAGATGAGCAGTTCTTC.

The chain recombines TRBV6-5 with TRBJ2-2; 7 nucleotides line up with TRBD1. Germline assignment: CDR1 MNHEY and CDR2 SVGAGI. CDR3 length equals 15 residues. J lost 3 bases, V lost 8 bases, and 9 bases had no gene match. The CDR3, as DNA: TGTGCCAGCGGCCCCACAGGGGTTCACACCGGGGAGCTGTTTTTT. As protein: CASGPTGVHTGELFF.

This clonotype was recorded at least ten times. The rearrangement joins TRBV7-6 to TRBJ2-1; 8 bases map to TRBD1. Germline lookup yields CDR1 SGHVS and CDR2 FNYEAQ. CDR3 length equals 17 residues. J was trimmed by 7 bases and V by 3 bases; bases with no gene match: 14. This chain's CDR3 is CASSLFQGASLRNEQFF. CDR3 nucleotides: TGTGCCAGCAGCTTGTTCCAGGGGGCGAGTCTACGTAATGAGCAGTTCTTC.

This clonotype was detected a few times. This chain uses TRBV19 with TRBJ1-1; TRBD1 matches at 10 bases. This CDR3 spans 14 amino acids. CDR1 is LNHDA, CDR2 SQIVND, per germline (reference sequence). The ends lost 4 bases at V and 5 bases at J; junction bases unmatched: 4. CDR3 residues: CASSTDRGMTEAFF. The CDR3 DNA is TGTGCCAGTAGTACGGACAGGGGGATGACTGAAGCTTTCTTT.